The clone carrying this T cell receptor beta chain was detected many times. This sample is part of a study of T cells in Graves' hyperthyroidism and ophthalmopathy. Background on the study: The authors collected peripheral blood at initial diagnosis, before any treatment.

V shed 8 bases, J shed 7 bases, and the junction held 17 bases outside the gene matches. The CDR3 loop spans 16 amino acids. The germline V gene has CDR1 LNHNV and CDR2 YYDKDF (reference sequence). Hyperthyroidism of Graves' type that showed no ophthalmopathy progression within 18 months was stable. Authors of the study amplified TCR beta CDR3 regions from RNA transcripts. During a first-round RT-PCR of the TCR CDR3, the HTBI primer set was used. Each CDR3 protein gets one entry after TCRdb re-called the multiplex PCR reads with MiXCR. The data contain 350,000 to 400,000 distinct CDR3 sequences, about 18% of them singletons.

Specimen: blood. This TCR came from a woman aged 18-29 years with Graves' hyperthyroidism. The J gene is TRBJ1-5, the V gene TRBV15; 7 bases map to TRBD1. For the CDR3, the DNA is TGTGCCACCGGACAGGTTGAAGTTTACCCCCGACAGCCCCAGCATTTT. Its protein is CATGQVEVYPRQPQHF.